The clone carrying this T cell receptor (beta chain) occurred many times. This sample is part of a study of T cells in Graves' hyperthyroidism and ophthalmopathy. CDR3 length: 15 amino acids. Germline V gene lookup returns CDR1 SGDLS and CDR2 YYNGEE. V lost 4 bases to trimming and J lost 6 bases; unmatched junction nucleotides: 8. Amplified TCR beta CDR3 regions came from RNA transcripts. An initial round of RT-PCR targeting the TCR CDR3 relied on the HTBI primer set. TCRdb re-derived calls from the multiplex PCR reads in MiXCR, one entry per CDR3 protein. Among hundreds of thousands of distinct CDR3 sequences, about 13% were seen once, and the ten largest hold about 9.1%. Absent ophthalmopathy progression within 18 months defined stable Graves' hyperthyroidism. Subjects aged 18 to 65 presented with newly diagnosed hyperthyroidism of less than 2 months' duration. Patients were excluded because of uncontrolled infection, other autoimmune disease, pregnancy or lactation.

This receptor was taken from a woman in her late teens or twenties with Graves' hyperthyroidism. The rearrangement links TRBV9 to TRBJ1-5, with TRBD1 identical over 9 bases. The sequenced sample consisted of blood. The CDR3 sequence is CASSLDPGQGQPQHF. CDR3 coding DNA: TGTGCCAGCAGCTTAGATCCGGGACAGGGTCAGCCCCAGCATTTT.